This passage covers 10 T cell receptor beta chains from one sample sequenced in a study of T-cell reconstitution after alpha-beta-depleted transplantation in children. Unique molecular identifiers featured in how the TCRbeta library was prepared. MiXCR was run by TCRdb on the PCR reads, yielding one entry per CDR3 protein. The sample gives 90,000 to 100,000 distinct CDR3 sequences, about a quarter of which show up once; roughly a fifth is in the top ten. The source was PBMCs, collected before TCRalphabeta/CD19-depleted stem cell transplant. All receptors derive from a boy younger than 10 with acute lymphoblastic leukemia, due to receive a stem cell transplant.

The V call is TRBV7-9, the J call TRBJ2-4; maybe TRBD1 (7 bases). V shed 5 bases and J shed 8 bases, with 19 bases lying between them. Germline CDR1 is SEHNR and CDR2 is FQNEAQ (reference sequence). This CDR3 region has 15 residues. The CDR3 is CASSLQGGPEDIQYF. DNA for the CDR3: TGTGCCAGCAGCCTCCAGGGGGGCCCAGAGGACATTCAGTACTTC. The entire variable domain, with the rest obtained from reference TRBV7-9 and TRBJ2-4, is as follows: DTGVSQNPRHKITKRGQNVTFRCDPISEHNRLYWYRQTLGQGPEFLTYFQNEAQLEKSRLLSDRFSAERPKGSFSTLEIQRTEQGDSAMYLCASSLQGGPEDIQYFGAGTRLSVL.

This clonotype showed up just a few times. J is TRBJ2-7 and V is TRBV20-1; D perhaps matches TRBD2 (6 bases). Germline V gene lookup returns CDR1 DFQATT and CDR2 SNEGSKA (reference sequence). V dropped 5 bases and J dropped 3 bases, with 17 bases sitting between them. The CDR3 has 14 amino acids. CDR3 region: CSARPGDLDYEQYF. CDR3 sequence (DNA): TGCAGTGCTCGACCGGGAGATCTGGACTACGAGCAGTACTTC.

At least ten counts were recorded for this clonotype. This chain links TRBV29-1 with TRBJ1-1; no clear D gene. There are 11 residues in the CDR3. Trimming shortened V by 5 bases and J by 4 bases, and 8 bases separated the two germline ends. Per the germline V gene, CDR1 is SQVTM and CDR2 is ANQGSEA. The CDR3 protein is CSVLPGTEAFF. CDR3 DNA: TGCAGCGTTCTCCCGGGCACTGAAGCTTTCTTT.

This clonotype was seen at least ten times. The rearrangement uses TRBV7-8 and TRBJ2-3; 7 bases align to TRBD1. The CDR3 consists of 15 residues. CDR1 is SGHVS, CDR2 FQNEAQ, per germline. Trimming at V came to 5 bases and at J to 5 bases, leaving 10 bases not matched to a gene. CDR3 nucleotides: TGTGCCAGCAGCCGGAGGACAGGACCCCTAGATACGCAGTATTTT. Amino acids: CASSRRTGPLDTQYF.

This clonotype was seen repeatedly, ten times or more. The chain recombines TRBV6-5 with TRBJ2-7, with 7 positions matching TRBD2. CDR3 size: 17 residues. The germline gives CDR1 MNHEY, CDR2 SVGAGI. J gave up 0 bases and V 4 bases, and 12 bases lay outside the gene matches. The chain's CDR3 is CASSLSVGTSVSYEQYF. CDR3 coding DNA: TGTGCCAGCAGTTTGTCAGTGGGCACTAGCGTCTCCTACGAGCAGTACTTC.

The rearrangement links TRBV7-9 to TRBJ2-3, with D possibly matching TRBD1 (5 bases). Trimming stripped 5 bases from V and 7 bases from J, with 13 bases between. The CDR3 length is 13 residues. CDR1 SEHNR and CDR2 FQNEAQ come from the germline V gene (reference sequence). The CDR3 DNA reads TGTGCCAGCAGCCCCATGGGGCCCAATACGCAGTATTTT. It is translated as CASSPMGPNTQYF.

The gene calls are TRBV5-1 and TRBJ2-1; 9 nucleotides match TRBD2. Germline CDR1 is SGHRS and CDR2 is YFSETQ. The trim removed 4 bases at V and 0 bases at J, leaving 5 bases unmatched. The CDR3 sequence is 16 residues long. CDR3 amino acids: CASSVTSGFSYNEQFF. The CDR3 DNA reads TGCGCCAGCAGCGTGACTAGCGGCTTCTCCTACAATGAGCAGTTCTTC. Using reference TRBV5-1 and TRBJ2-1 for the parts outside the CDR3, the full variable domain is KAGVTQTPRYLIKTRGQQVTLSCSPISGHRSVSWYQQTPGQGLQFLFEYFSETQRNKGNFPGRFSGRQFSNSRSEMNVSTLELGDSALYLCASSVTSGFSYNEQFFGPGTRLTVL.

Only a few counts were recorded for this clonotype. This rearrangement joins TRBV5-1 to TRBJ1-2; tentative D call: TRBD1 (5 bases). The length of the CDR3 is 13 residues. V was pared by 1 base and J by 7 bases, with 11 bases between. Germline values: CDR1 SGHRS, CDR2 YFSETQ. CDR3 DNA sequence: TGCGCCAGCAGCTTGAGCGACAGCGGTGGCTACACCTTC. Translating it yields CASSLSDSGGYTF.

There are a few counts of this clonotype. The chain combines TRBV7-2 with TRBJ2-5; the match to TRBD2 covers 10 bases. The CDR3 is 15 amino acids. CDR1 SGHTA and CDR2 FQGNSA come from the germline V gene. Trimming removed 4 bases from V and 4 bases from J; junction bases left unmatched: 6. The CDR3 bases are TGTGCCAGCAGCTCCCGGACTAGCGGCGCAGAGACCCAGTACTTC. Translated, it gives CASSSRTSGAETQYF.

This clonotype was observed many times. This chain connects TRBV7-2 to TRBJ2-3; 7 bases are shared with TRBD2. CDR1 is SGHTA, CDR2 FQGNSA, per germline. V gave up 3 bases and J gave up 4 bases; unmatched junction bases: 13. The CDR3 has 17 residues. The CDR3 DNA reads TGTGCCAGCAGCTTCGGACTCTCTAGCGGCGGGCCAGATACGCAGTATTTT. Translating it yields CASSFGLSSGGPDTQYF.